This TCR beta chain was identified during a study of OX40 agonist ivuxolimab in advanced cancers. With regard to the full study: The costimulatory receptor OX40 (CD134) was targeted by ivuxolimab, a fully human IgG2 agonistic monoclonal antibody. Intravenous ivuxolimab was administered to patients every 2 weeks at six dose levels: 0.01, 0.1, 0.3, 1.5, 3 and 10 mg/kg. Of the 52 patients in dose escalation, some 20 had hepatocellular carcinoma, some 15 had melanoma, 9 had renal cell carcinoma and 9 had head and neck cancer. Peripheral TCRbeta sequencing aimed to test whether ivuxolimab altered TCR sequence diversity and caused clonal T-cell expansion. The paper reports the monotherapy dose-escalation portion (N ≈ 50 patients) of the phase I ivuxolimab trial. Prior anti-PD-1, anti-PD-L1 or anti-CTLA-4 therapy was permitted, and approximately 40% of dose-escalation patients had received checkpoint inhibitors. Partial responses occurred in three dose-escalation patients, of whom one had hepatocellular carcinoma and two had cutaneous melanoma. The dose-escalation cohort was 80% to 90% male with a mean age of around 64 years, ranging from roughly 23 to 85. Study-wide findings and limitations: Antigen specificity was not determined for the clonally expanded peripheral T cells. Low levels of normalized T-cell clonal expansion were also seen in some patients who did not respond. On average, CD8+ T cells showed more expanded clones than CD4+ T cells after ivuxolimab. In the 0.1-3.0 mg/kg groups, partial responders were among the patients with the lowest normalized peripheral clonal expansion, particularly in CD8+ T cells. At doses of 0.1 to 3.0 mg/kg, clonal expansion of both CD4+ and CD8+ T cells in blood was seen between baseline and week 6.

Including cysteine and phenylalanine, the CDR3 has 14 amino acids. Just the 42-base CDR3 DNA is kept, in frame starting at base 1. V loses 1 base at its end and J loses 4 bases; junction bases beyond the gene matches: 6. The germline V gene (reference sequence) supplies CDR1 GTSNPN and CDR2 SVGIG. The trial excluded patients who had a history of autoimmune disease or were on systemic immunosuppression. In every dose cohort, peripheral blood was drawn for TCR sequencing at baseline, cycle 4 day 1, and cycle 7 day 1. The samples were taken from a phase I, first-in-human, multicenter, open-label dose-escalation trial of ivuxolimab. Adults with locally advanced or metastatic melanoma, renal cell, hepatocellular, or head and neck squamous cell carcinoma were enrolled in the trial. CD4+ and CD8+ T cells were sorted separately from peripheral blood before TCR sequencing. As regards this clone: No antigen is known for it. No base-level quality is on record; no much larger clone is a single base apart.

Genomic DNA was isolated from the sorted cells so that the TCRbeta CDR3 region could be sequenced. TCRbeta CDR3 regions were sequenced using the immunoSEQ Assay. TCRdb's version of the immuneACCESS table is confined to in-frame rearrangements and falls short of the full clone set. An unresolved V gene accounts for under half of the shortfall where checked; the remainder is of unknown origin. For this sample there are 90,000 or so clones; approximately 89% appear just once. The ten most abundant clones make up approximately 0.3% of the sample. Rearrangement joined TRBV30 to TRBJ1-2; 7 central bases correspond to TRBD1. This specimen consisted of CD4+ or CD8+ T cells sorted from blood, obtained in a trial of the OX40 agonist ivuxolimab. The origin of this receptor is an adult with an advanced solid tumor such as melanoma, head and neck, liver or kidney cancer. The CDR3 region: CAWSADRLGYGYTF. In nucleotides, the sequence is TGTGCCTGGAGTGCGGACAGGTTAGGCTATGGCTACACCTTC.